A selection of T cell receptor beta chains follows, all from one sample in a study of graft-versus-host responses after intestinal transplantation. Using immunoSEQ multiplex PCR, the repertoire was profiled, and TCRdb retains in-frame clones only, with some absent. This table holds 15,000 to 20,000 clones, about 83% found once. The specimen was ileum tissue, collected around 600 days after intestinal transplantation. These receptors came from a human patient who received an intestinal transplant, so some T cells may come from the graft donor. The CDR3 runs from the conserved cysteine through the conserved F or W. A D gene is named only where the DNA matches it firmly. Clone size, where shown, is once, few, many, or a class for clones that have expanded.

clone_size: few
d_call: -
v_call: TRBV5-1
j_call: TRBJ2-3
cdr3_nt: TGCGCCAGCAGCCTTACGCGTGTGACAGATACGCAGTATTTT
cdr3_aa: CASSLTRVTDTQYF

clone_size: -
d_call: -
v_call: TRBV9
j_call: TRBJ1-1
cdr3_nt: TGTGCCAGCAGCGATCTACCCCGGCTGGGACGGATGAACACTGAAGCTTTCTTT
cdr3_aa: CASSDLPRLGRMNTEAFF

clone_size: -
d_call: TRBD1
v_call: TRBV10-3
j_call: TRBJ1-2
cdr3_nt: TGTGCCTCCTCCGGGACAGGGCCTTTTACGTCACCGGGTAACTATGGCTACACCTTC
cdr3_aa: CASSGTGPFTSPGNYGYTF

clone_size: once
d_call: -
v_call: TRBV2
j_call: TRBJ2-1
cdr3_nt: TGTGCCAGCAGTGAGGGGCTGGGGGCAGGCGCGGGGCAGTTCTTC
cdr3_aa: CASSEGLGAGAGQFF

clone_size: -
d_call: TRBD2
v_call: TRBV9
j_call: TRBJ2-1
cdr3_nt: TGTGCCAGCAGCGGGGGAGGGGCCACCAACGGTGAGCAGTTCTTC
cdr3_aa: CASSGGGATNGEQFF

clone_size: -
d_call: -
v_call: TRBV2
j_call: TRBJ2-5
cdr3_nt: TGTGCCAGCAGATCAGGGGGGAAAGAGACCCAGTACTTC
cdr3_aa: CASRSGGKETQYF

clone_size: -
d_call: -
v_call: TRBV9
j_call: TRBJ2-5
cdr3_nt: TGTGCCAGCAGTCGGGGAGCCGAGGGGACCCAGTACTTC
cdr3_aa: CASSRGAEGTQYF

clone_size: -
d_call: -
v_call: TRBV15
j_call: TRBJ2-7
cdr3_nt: TGTGCCACCAGCAGAGCTGCAGGGTTTGACGAGCAGTACTTC
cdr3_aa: CATSRAAGFDEQYF

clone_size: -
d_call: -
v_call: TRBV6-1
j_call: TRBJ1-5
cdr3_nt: TGTGCCAGCAGTGAAGTTGGAGGGGGCAATCAGCCCCAGCATTTT
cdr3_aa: CASSEVGGGNQPQHF

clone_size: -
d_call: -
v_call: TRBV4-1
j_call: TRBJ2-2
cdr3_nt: TGCGCCAGCAAGGACGGGGGGCTCGTCACCGGGGAGCTGTTTTTT
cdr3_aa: CASKDGGLVTGELFF

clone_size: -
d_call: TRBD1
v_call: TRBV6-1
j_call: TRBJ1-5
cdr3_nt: TGTGCCAGCGGATCGACAGGGGTTCAGCCCCAGCATTTT
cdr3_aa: CASGSTGVQPQHF

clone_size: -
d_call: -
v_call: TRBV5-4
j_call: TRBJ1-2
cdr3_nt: TGTGCCAGCAGCTCCCCCCCGGGACGGATCTATGGCTACACCTTC
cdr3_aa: CASSSPPGRIYGYTF

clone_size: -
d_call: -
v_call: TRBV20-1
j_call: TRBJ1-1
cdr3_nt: TGCAGTGCTAGTGACAGAGAAGCTTTCTTT
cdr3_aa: CSASDREAFF

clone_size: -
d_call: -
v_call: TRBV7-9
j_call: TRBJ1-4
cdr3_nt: TGTGCCAGCAGCCTCAGGGGTTCTAATGAAAAACTGTTTTTT
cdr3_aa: CASSLRGSNEKLFF

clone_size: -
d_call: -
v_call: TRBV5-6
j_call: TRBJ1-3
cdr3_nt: TGTGCCAGCAGCACCCCCCTAAAAACTACGGGAAACACCATATATTTT
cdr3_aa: CASSTPLKTTGNTIYF

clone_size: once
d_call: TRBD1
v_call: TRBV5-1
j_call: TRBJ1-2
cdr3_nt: TGCGCCAGCAGCTACCGGACAGGGGGCAACTATGGCTACACCTTC
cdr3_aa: CASSYRTGGNYGYTF

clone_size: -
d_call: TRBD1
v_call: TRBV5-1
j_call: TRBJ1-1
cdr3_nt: TGCGCCAGCGGACCGACAGGGGGGAGCACTGAAGCTTTCTTT
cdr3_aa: CASGPTGGSTEAFF

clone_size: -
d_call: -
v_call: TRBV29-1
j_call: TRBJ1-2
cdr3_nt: TGCAGCGTTCGCCTCGGGGAAAGGGGCTATGGCTACACCTTC
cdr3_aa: CSVRLGERGYGYTF

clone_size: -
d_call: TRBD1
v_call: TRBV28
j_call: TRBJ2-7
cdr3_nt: TGTGCCAGCAGCCGTGACAGGGGCGTCTCCTACGAGCAGTACTTC
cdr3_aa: CASSRDRGVSYEQYF

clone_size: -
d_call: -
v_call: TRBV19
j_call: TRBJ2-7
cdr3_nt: TGTGCCAGTAGTCTGGGCCTCACCTACGAGCAGTACTTC
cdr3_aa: CASSLGLTYEQYF

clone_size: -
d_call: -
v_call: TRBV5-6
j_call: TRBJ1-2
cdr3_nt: TGTGCCAGCAGCTTAGACAGGAACTATGGCTACACCTTC
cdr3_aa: CASSLDRNYGYTF

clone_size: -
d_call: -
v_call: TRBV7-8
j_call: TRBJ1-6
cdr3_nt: TGTGCCAGCAGCTTAGGGCAGACTTCACCCCTCCACTTT
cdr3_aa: CASSLGQTSPLHF

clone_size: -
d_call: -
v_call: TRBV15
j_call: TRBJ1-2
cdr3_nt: TGTGCCACCAGCAGAAGATCGACAGAACCACTCTTC
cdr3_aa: CATSRRSTEPLF

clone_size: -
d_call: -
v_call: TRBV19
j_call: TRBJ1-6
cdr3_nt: TGTGCCAGTAGTATGCAGGTTAATTCACCCCTCCACTTT
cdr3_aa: CASSMQVNSPLHF

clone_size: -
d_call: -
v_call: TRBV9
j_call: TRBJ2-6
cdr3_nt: TGTGCCAGCAGCGTAGGGGACACCTCTGGGGCCAACGTCCTGACTTTC
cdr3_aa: CASSVGDTSGANVLTF

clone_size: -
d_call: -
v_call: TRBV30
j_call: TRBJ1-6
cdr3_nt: TGTGCCTGGAGTGTACGGCAGGGTAATTCACCCCTCCACTTT
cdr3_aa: CAWSVRQGNSPLHF

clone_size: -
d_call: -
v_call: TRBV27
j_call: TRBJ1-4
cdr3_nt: TGTGCCAGCAGCTCAACCGGTCGGGAAAAACTGTTTTTT
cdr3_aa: CASSSTGREKLFF

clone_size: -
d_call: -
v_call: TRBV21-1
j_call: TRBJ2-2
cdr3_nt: TGTGCCAGCTCGAGCGGGGGGGCGACCGGGGAGCTGTTTTTT
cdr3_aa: CASSSGGATGELFF

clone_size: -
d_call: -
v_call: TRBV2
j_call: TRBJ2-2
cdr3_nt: TGTGCCAGCAGCGGCGCGGTCTACGGGGCCCGCGACACCGGGGAGCTGTTTTTT
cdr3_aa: CASSGAVYGARDTGELFF

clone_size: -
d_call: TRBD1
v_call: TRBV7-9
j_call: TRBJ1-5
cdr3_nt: TGTGCCAGCAGCCCAGCTGGGACAGGGAATCAGCCCCAGCATTTT
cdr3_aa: CASSPAGTGNQPQHF

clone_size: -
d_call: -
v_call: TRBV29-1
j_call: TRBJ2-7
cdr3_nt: TGCAGCGTTGCCGCAGACTACTCCTACGAGCAGTACTTC
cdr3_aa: CSVAADYSYEQYF

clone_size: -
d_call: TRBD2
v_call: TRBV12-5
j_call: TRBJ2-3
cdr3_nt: TGTGCTAGTGGCTCTGGACTAGCGGGGAACACAGATACGCAGTATTTT
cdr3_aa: CASGSGLAGNTDTQYF

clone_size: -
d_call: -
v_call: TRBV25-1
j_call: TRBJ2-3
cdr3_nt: TGTGCCAGCAGGGGGGATACGCAGTATTTT
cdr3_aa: CASRGDTQYF